These 26 T cell receptor beta chains originate from one sample sequenced in a study of control samples from healthy donors and cancer patients (dated by TCRdb to between 2020 and 2021). Libraries were constructed by the immunoSEQ multiplex PCR assay. TCRdb retrieved this table from immuneACCESS and kept in-frame rearrangements only. Not all clones are present; in checked studies, unresolved V genes account for under half, and no reason is known for the remainder. This sample lists tens of thousands of clones; more than 85% were detected once. Around 24% of the sample comes from the top ten. The sequenced sample consisted of PBMCs. The receptor set was obtained from a woman in her fifties or sixties with head and neck cancer.

The chain employs TRBV6-2 or TRBV6-3 and TRBJ2-1; D call uncertain. V lost 4 bases and J 0 bases, leaving 10 bases between the germline ends. This CDR3 spans 15 amino acids. Germline V gene data show CDR1 as MNHEY and CDR2 as SVGEGT. CDR3: CASSSAAASYNEQFF. The DNA of the CDR3 is TGTGCCAGCAGTTCGGCCGCCGCCTCCTACAATGAGCAGTTCTTC.

The chain links TRBV18 to TRBJ1-2; D is ambiguous. The CDR3 consists of 14 residues. Trimming left V 2 bases short and J 6 bases short, with 13 bases between. Germline-derived CDR1 and CDR2 are KGHSH and LQKENI. The CDR3 DNA sequence: TGTGCCAGCTCACCAAGGATTCAATCCGATGGCTACACCTTC. Translation gives CASSPRIQSDGYTF. The variable domain in full, completed from reference TRBV18 and TRBJ1-2, reads NAGVMQNPRHLVRRRGQEARLRCSPMKGHSHVYWYRQLPEEGLKFMVYLQKENIIDESGMPKERFSAEFPKEGPSILRIQQVVRGDSAAYFCASSPRIQSDGYTFGSGTRLTVV.

The CDR3 DNA sequence: TGTGCCATCATTTGGACTAGCGGGAGTTACGAGCAGTACTTC. This encodes CAIIWTSGSYEQYF. J is TRBJ2-7 and V is TRBV10-3, with 13 bases fitting TRBD2. The germline CDR1 and CDR2 sequences are ENHRY and SYGVKD. This CDR3 has 14 residues. After removal of 7 bases from V and 4 bases from J, the junction contained 4 bases not matched to a gene.

The rearrangement links TRBV28 to TRBJ2-6; 7 bases match TRBD1. Germline-derived CDR1 and CDR2 are MDHEN and SYDVKM. Germline trimming cut 5 bases from V and 3 bases from J; bases unmatched to any gene: 4. The CDR3 is 15 residues long. The CDR3 reads CASSTTGLGANVLTF. The CDR3 region has the DNA TGTGCCAGCAGTACGACAGGGCTTGGGGCCAACGTCCTGACTTTC.

V and J are TRBV30 and TRBJ2-2; unclear D gene. The CDR3 totals 18 residues. The germline V gene has CDR1 GTSNPN and CDR2 SVGIG (reference sequence). Trimming took 1 base from V and 6 from J, leaving 24 bases between them. CDR3 sequence reads: CAWSGGKGGPKDPGELFF. CDR3 coding DNA: TGTGCCTGGAGTGGGGGAAAGGGCGGCCCTAAGGATCCCGGGGAGCTGTTTTTT. Complete variable domain (other parts from reference TRBV30 and TRBJ2-2): SQTIHQWPATLVQPVGSPLSLECTVEGTSNPNLYWYRQAAGRGLQLLFYSVGIGQISSEVPQNLSASRPQDRQFILSSKKLLLSDSGFYLCAWSGGKGGPKDPGELFFGEGSRLTVL.

The table lists this clone with a count of one. The rearrangement joins TRBV5-6 to TRBJ1-2; 8 bases map to TRBD1. The germline gives CDR1 SGHDT, CDR2 YYEEEE. V shed 4 bases, J shed 5 bases, and the junction held 10 bases outside the gene matches. The CDR3 totals 15 residues. The CDR3: CASSLVGQALYGYTF. The CDR3 region has the DNA TGTGCCAGCAGCCTGGTGGGACAGGCACTTTATGGCTACACCTTC.

J is TRBJ1-4 and V is TRBV5-1, with D maybe TRBD1 (5 bases). This CDR3 spans 15 amino acids. The V end was cut by 4 bases, the J end by 8 bases, with 18 bases between. Germline CDR1 reads SGHRS; CDR2 reads YFSETQ. The CDR3 DNA reads as TGCGCCAGCAGCCTAGGACAACTTTTGAGGGAAAAACTGTTTTTT. This sequence encodes CASSLGQLLREKLFF.

The chain uses TRBV28 and TRBJ1-3, with no clear D. This CDR3 has 13 amino acids. V lost 7 bases and J lost 2, with 9 bases in between. Germline assignment: CDR1 MDHEN and CDR2 SYDVKM. CDR3 coding DNA: TGTGCCAGCAACTACGGGGCTGGAAACACCATATATTTT. Residues: CASNYGAGNTIYF.

This sequence joins TRBV3-1 (or the pseudogene TRBV3-2) and TRBJ2-7; TRBD1 matches at 8 bases. J gave up 5 bases and V 0 bases, and 6 bases lay outside the gene matches. The CDR3 spans 15 residues. The germline CDR1 and CDR2 sequences are LGHDT and YNNKEL (reference sequence). Here the CDR3 reads CASSQDRGRFHEQYF. The CDR3 DNA reads as TGTGCCAGCAGCCAAGACAGGGGGCGCTTCCACGAGCAGTACTTC.

The genes are TRBV2 and TRBJ1-1; no reliable D call. This CDR3 has 14 amino acids. From germline, CDR1 is SNHLY and CDR2 FYNNEI. The ends were cut back, 6 bases at V and 4 bases at J, with 15 bases in the middle. CDR3 sequence reads: CASSLPGRSTEAFF. The CDR3 nucleotides are TGTGCCAGCAGCCTGCCCGGACGTAGCACTGAAGCTTTCTTT. Supplemented by reference TRBV2 and TRBJ1-1, the full variable domain reads EPEVTQTPSHQVTQMGQEVILRCVPISNHLYFYWYRQILGQKVEFLVSFYNNEISEKSEIFDDQFSVERPDGSNFTLKIRSTKLEDSAMYFCASSLPGRSTEAFFGQGTRLTVV.

The CDR3 nucleotides read TGTGCCAGCAGCCTCGCGGGGAGGGCCTATGGCTACACCTTC. Translated: CASSLAGRAYGYTF. V usage is TRBV7-9 and J usage is TRBJ1-2; D is ambiguous. Germline CDR1 is SEHNR and CDR2 is FQNEAQ (reference sequence). Trimming shortened V by 5 bases and J by 4 bases, and 14 bases separated the two germline ends. This CDR3 is 14 amino acids long. The variable domain in full, with the rest retrieved from reference TRBV7-9 and TRBJ1-2, is DTGVSQNPRHKITKRGQNVTFRCDPISEHNRLYWYRQTLGQGPEFLTYFQNEAQLEKSRLLSDRFSAERPKGSFSTLEIQRTEQGDSAMYLCASSLAGRAYGYTFGSGTRLTVV.

The CDR3 DNA sequence: TGTGCCAGCTCACCGGGGACTAGCGCCAACGAGCAGTACTTC. Translation: CASSPGTSANEQYF. This chain joins TRBV18 and TRBJ2-7; TRBD2 matches at 10 bases. Trimming at V came to 3 bases and at J to 5 bases, leaving 4 bases not matched to a gene. Germline V gene lookup returns CDR1 KGHSH and CDR2 LQKENI. This CDR3 has 14 amino acids. Using reference TRBV18 and TRBJ2-7 for the parts outside the CDR3, the full variable domain is NAGVMQNPRHLVRRRGQEARLRCSPMKGHSHVYWYRQLPEEGLKFMVYLQKENIIDESGMPKERFSAEFPKEGPSILRIQQVVRGDSAAYFCASSPGTSANEQYFGPGTRLTVT.

This chain uses TRBV19 with TRBJ2-5, with D possibly TRBD1 on 6 matching bases. Germline CDR1 and CDR2: LNHDA and SQIVND (reference sequence). The CDR3 spans 16 residues. The V end lost 7 bases, the J end lost 5 bases, and 23 bases lay between the germline ends. The CDR3 spells CASKGNVGRGWETQYF. In DNA, the CDR3 is TGTGCCAGTAAGGGAAACGTGGGCAGGGGTTGGGAGACCCAGTACTTC.

This rearrangement joins TRBV9 to TRBJ2-1; no clear D. The CDR3 runs to 17 residues. Deletions cut 0 bases from V and 0 bases from J, with 13 bases between. Per germline, CDR1 SGDLS and CDR2 YYNGEE. CDR3 region: CASSVESPPSSYNEQFF. CDR3 coding DNA: TGTGCCAGCAGCGTAGAGTCCCCCCCTAGCTCCTACAATGAGCAGTTCTTC.

V gene TRBV7-2 combines with J gene TRBJ2-7; TRBD1 agrees at 8 bases. CDR3 length equals 15 residues. The V and J ends lost 2 bases and 2 bases, in that order; junction bases with no gene match: 5. Germline V gives CDR1 SGHTA, CDR2 FQGNSA. The CDR3: CASSLTGQGAYEQYF. CDR3 nucleotides: TGTGCCAGCAGCTTAACCGGACAGGGAGCCTACGAGCAGTACTTC.

The DNA for the CDR3 is TGCGCCAGCAGCCTTTCTACCGTCTCTGGAAACACCATATATTTT. Translated, it gives CASSLSTVSGNTIYF. The chain combines TRBV4-3 with TRBJ1-3, with D unresolved. The V gene lost 4 bases and the J gene lost 0 bases, with 10 bases spanning the gap. CDR1 is LGHNA and CDR2 is YSLEER in the germline V gene. The CDR3 contains 15 residues.

This clone was seen only once. The chain combines TRBV7-9 with TRBJ2-2; D ambiguous. CDR3 length: 12 amino acids. V shed 4 bases and J shed 6 bases, with 6 bases lying between them. Germline-derived CDR1 and CDR2 are SEHNR and FQNEAQ (reference sequence). The CDR3 reads CASSSTPGELFF. The CDR3, as DNA: TGTGCCAGCAGCTCTACTCCCGGGGAGCTGTTTTTT.

This chain connects TRBV5-8 to TRBJ1-5; 10 bases fit TRBD1. The CDR3 covers 15 residues. CDR1 is SGHTS, CDR2 YDEGEE, per germline. The V gene end was trimmed by 4 bases and the J gene end by 4 bases; junction bases not matched to a gene: 5. This CDR3 is CASSRDRGRNQPQHF. The CDR3, as DNA: TGTGCCAGCAGCCGGGACAGGGGCCGGAATCAGCCCCAGCATTTT.

The chain joins TRBV28 to TRBJ1-2; the match to TRBD1 covers 7 bases. Trimming removed 8 bases from V and 10 bases from J; junction bases left unmatched: 13. The CDR3 is made up of 13 amino acids. Germline lookup yields CDR1 MDHEN and CDR2 SYDVKM. Here the CDR3 reads CASFLTGSLIYTF. CDR3 nucleotides: TGTGCCAGCTTCTTGACAGGGAGCTTGATCTACACCTTC.

This chain connects TRBV4-1 to TRBJ2-3; D might be TRBD2 (7 bases). The CDR3 has 16 amino acids. V lost 4 bases, J lost 5 bases, and 19 bases lay in between. Germline V CDR1 and CDR2: MGHRA, YSYEKL. The CDR3 DNA sequence: TGCGCCAGCAGCCTGCAAGGGGGGGGGCAGGGAGATACGCAGTATTTT. Amino acids: CASSLQGGGQGDTQYF.

This chain links TRBV9 with TRBJ2-1, with 10 bases fitting TRBD2. The length of the CDR3 is 18 residues. CDR1 is SGDLS and CDR2 is YYNGEE in the germline V gene. Trimming took 4 bases from V and 7 from J; bases not matched to a gene: 17. CDR3 coding DNA: TGTGCCAGCAGCCCCCGGGGTAGCGGGGGGCCGGGTAGGAATGAGCAGTTCTTC. The encoded protein is CASSPRGSGGPGRNEQFF.

The chain recombines TRBV20-1 with TRBJ2-1; maybe TRBD2 (6 bases). The germline gives CDR1 DFQATT, CDR2 SNEGSKA (reference sequence). This CDR3 is built from 11 residues. V was pared by 8 bases and J by 6 bases, with 11 bases between. The CDR3 nucleotides read TGCAGTCGCGCGGGACGCAATGAGCAGTTCTTC. It yields the protein CSRAGRNEQFF.

The V and J genes are TRBV7-2 and TRBJ1-2; 7 bases are shared with TRBD1. CDR3 length: 17 amino acids. The germline V gene has CDR1 SGHTA and CDR2 FQGNSA. V lost 5 bases and J lost 1; bases outside the gene matches: 13. CDR3 amino acids: CASSPRQGLQLNYGYTF. The CDR3 DNA sequence: TGTGCCAGCAGCCCTCGACAGGGCCTGCAACTTAACTATGGCTACACCTTC.

This clone came up once. The chain carries TRBV9 and TRBJ2-1; no clear D. Germline lookup yields CDR1 SGDLS and CDR2 YYNGEE. This CDR3 is 13 amino acids long. V was cut by 5 bases and J by 2 bases, with 8 bases left in between. The CDR3 loop reads CASRRLTYNEQFF. In DNA, the CDR3 is TGTGCCAGCAGGAGGCTTACCTACAATGAGCAGTTCTTC.

The chain recombines TRBV4-1 with TRBJ2-7, with D perhaps TRBD2 (7 bases). The V gene's germline CDR1 is MGHRA and CDR2 YSYEKL. V shed 0 bases and J shed 0 bases, with 12 bases lying between them. This CDR3 has 16 amino acids. CDR3 region: CASSQDWGGGSYEQYF. CDR3 sequence (DNA): TGCGCCAGCAGCCAAGATTGGGGAGGGGGCTCCTACGAGCAGTACTTC.

The chain joins TRBV18 to TRBJ1-4; maybe TRBD1 (6 bases). CDR3 length: 18 residues. Deletions cut 1 base from V and 5 bases from J, with 20 bases between. Germline V gene lookup returns CDR1 KGHSH and CDR2 LQKENI. CDR3 amino acids: CASSPRGPLGGGNEKLFF. CDR3 in DNA: TGTGCCAGCTCACCACGTGGCCCTTTGGGGGGCGGCAATGAAAAACTGTTTTTT. Together with reference TRBV18 and TRBJ1-4, the CDR3 gives the full variable domain: NAGVMQNPRHLVRRRGQEARLRCSPMKGHSHVYWYRQLPEEGLKFMVYLQKENIIDESGMPKERFSAEFPKEGPSILRIQQVVRGDSAAYFCASSPRGPLGGGNEKLFFGSGTQLSVL.